This T cell receptor beta chain was sequenced in a study of breast tumors, draining lymph nodes, adjacent tissues. This clonotype has a handful of counts. As yet, its antigen is unknown. Broader study findings: Compared with lymph nodes, tumors were less diverse; compared with nontumor tissue, more. Most tumor T cells seemingly derive from lymph node, then expand in tumor.

Breast cancer patients provided tissue from their axillary draining lymph nodes. One entry per CDR3 protein, called by TCRdb with MiXCR from the multiplex PCR reads. Of approximately 280,000 distinct CDR3 sequences in the sample, over 30% were seen once. Germline loops: CDR1 LNHDA, CDR2 SQIVND (reference sequence). The length of the CDR3 is 12 residues. V was trimmed by 7 bases and J by 4 bases, leaving 9 bases between them. The TCR sequence derives from a female donor with breast cancer. Some clones in this sample may be carry-over from other donors' samples. The specimen sequenced was axillary lymph node tissue. The V and J genes are TRBV19 and TRBJ2-3, with a weak D call TRBD2 (5 bases). CDR3: CASKEEPDTQYF. Written as DNA, the CDR3 is TGTGCCAGTAAGGAGGAACCAGATACGCAGTATTTT.